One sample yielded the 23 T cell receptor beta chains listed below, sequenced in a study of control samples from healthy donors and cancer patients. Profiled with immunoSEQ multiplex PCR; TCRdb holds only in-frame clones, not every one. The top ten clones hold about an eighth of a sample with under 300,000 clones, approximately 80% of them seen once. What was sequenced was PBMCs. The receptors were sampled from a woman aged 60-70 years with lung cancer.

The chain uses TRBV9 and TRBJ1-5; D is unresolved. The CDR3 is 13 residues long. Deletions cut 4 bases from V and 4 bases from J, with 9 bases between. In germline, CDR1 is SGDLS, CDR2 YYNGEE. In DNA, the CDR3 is TGTGCCAGCAGCCCAGAGCCGAATCAGCCCCAGCATTTT. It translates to CASSPEPNQPQHF.

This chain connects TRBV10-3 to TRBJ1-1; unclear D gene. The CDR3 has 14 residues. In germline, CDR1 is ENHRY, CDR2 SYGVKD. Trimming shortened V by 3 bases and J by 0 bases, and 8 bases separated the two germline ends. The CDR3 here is CAISDSYMNTEAFF. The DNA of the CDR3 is TGTGCCATCAGTGACAGTTACATGAACACTGAAGCTTTCTTT.

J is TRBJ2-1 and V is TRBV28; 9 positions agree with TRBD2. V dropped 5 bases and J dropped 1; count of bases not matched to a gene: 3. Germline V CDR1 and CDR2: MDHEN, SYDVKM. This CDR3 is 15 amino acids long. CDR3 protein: CASSPSGRSYNEQFF. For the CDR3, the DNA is TGTGCCAGCAGTCCAAGCGGGAGGTCCTACAATGAGCAGTTCTTC.

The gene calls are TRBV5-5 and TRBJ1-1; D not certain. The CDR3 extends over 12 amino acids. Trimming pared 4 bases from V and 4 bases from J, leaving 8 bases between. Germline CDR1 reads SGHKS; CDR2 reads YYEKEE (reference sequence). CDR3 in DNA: TGTGCCAGCAGCCTGTTGGGCACTGAAGCTTTCTTT. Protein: CASSLLGTEAFF.

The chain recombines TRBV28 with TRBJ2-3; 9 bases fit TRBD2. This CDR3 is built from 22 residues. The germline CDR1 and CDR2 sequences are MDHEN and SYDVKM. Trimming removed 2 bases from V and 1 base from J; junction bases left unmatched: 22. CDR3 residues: CASSLRFRGRAFGGAGTDTQYF. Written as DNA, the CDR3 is TGTGCCAGCAGTTTAAGGTTCCGCGGGAGGGCCTTCGGGGGAGCCGGCACAGATACGCAGTATTTT.

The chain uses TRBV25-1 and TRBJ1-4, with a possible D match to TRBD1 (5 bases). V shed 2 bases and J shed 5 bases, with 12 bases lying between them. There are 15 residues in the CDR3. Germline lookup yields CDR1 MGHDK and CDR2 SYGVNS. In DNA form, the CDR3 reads TGTGCCAGCAGTGAAATGGGACGTCCGAATGAAAAACTGTTTTTT. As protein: CASSEMGRPNEKLFF.

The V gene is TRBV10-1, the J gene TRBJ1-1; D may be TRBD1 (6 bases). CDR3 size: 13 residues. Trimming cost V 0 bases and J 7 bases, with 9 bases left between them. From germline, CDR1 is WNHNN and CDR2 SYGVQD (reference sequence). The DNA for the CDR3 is TGCGCCAGCAGTGAGTCTGTAGGGGGTGAAGCTTTCTTT. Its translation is CASSESVGGEAFF.

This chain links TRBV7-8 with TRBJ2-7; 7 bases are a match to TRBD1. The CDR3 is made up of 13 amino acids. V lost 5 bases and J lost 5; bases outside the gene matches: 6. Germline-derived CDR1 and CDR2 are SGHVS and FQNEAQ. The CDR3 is CASSLPGTDEQYF. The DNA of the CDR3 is TGTGCCAGCAGCCTACCAGGGACAGACGAGCAGTACTTC.

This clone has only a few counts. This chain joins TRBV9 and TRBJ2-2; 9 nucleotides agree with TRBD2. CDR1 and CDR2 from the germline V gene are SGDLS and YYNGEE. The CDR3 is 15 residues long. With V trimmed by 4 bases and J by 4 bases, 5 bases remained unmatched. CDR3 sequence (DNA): TGTGCCAGCAGCCCAAGACTAGCGGTCACCGGGGAGCTGTTTTTT. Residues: CASSPRLAVTGELFF.

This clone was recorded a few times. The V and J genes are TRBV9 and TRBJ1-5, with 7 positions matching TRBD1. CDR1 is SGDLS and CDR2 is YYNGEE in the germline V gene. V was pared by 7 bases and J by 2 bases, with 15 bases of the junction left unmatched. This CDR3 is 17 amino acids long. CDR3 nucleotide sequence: TGTGCCAGCCCCCTTACCCCGACAGGGTGGCGCAATCAGCCCCAGCATTTT. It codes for CASPLTPTGWRNQPQHF.

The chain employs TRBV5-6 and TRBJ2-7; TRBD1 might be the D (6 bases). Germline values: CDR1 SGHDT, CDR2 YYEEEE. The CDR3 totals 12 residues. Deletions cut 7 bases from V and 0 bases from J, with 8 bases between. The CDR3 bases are TGTGCCAGCGGGACACCCTCCTACGAGCAGTACTTC. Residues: CASGTPSYEQYF.

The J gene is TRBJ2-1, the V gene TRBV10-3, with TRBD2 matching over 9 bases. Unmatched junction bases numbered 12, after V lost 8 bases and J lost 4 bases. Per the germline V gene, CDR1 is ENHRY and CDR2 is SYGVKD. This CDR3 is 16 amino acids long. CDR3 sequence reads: CAIRPSRTSAYNEQFF. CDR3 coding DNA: TGTGCCATCCGACCCTCCAGGACTAGCGCTTACAATGAGCAGTTCTTC.

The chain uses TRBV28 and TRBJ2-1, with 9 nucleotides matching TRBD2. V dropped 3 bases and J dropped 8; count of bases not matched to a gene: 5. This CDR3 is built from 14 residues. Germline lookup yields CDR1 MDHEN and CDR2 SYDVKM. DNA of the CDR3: TGTGCCAGCAGTTTTCCGGGACTAGCCCATGAGCAGTTCTTC. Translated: CASSFPGLAHEQFF.

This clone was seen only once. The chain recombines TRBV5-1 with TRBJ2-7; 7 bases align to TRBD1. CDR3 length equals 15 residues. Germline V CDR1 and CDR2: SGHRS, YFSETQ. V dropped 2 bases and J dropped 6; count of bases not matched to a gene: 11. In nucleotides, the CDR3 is TGCGCCAGCAGCTTTCGACAGGGTAATCGCCCCGAGCAGTACTTC. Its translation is CASSFRQGNRPEQYF.

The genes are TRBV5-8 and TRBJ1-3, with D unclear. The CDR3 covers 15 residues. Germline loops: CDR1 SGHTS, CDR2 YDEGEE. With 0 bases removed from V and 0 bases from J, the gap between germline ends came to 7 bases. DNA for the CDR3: TGTGCCAGCAGCTTGGGGGCCTACTCTGGAAACACCATATATTTT. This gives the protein CASSLGAYSGNTIYF. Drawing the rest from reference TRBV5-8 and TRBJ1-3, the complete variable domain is EAGVTQSPTHLIKTRGQQATLRCSPISGHTSVYWYQQALGLGLQFLLWYDEGEERNRGNFPPRFSGRQFPNYSSELNVNALELEDSALYLCASSLGAYSGNTIYFGEGSWLTVV.

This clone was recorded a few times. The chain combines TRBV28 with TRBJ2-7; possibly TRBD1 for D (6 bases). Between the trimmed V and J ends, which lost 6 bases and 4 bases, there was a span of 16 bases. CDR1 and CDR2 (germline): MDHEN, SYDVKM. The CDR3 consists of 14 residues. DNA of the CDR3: TGTGCCAGCAGCTCCGGGACATCCGATTACGAGCAGTACTTC. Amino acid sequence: CASSSGTSDYEQYF.

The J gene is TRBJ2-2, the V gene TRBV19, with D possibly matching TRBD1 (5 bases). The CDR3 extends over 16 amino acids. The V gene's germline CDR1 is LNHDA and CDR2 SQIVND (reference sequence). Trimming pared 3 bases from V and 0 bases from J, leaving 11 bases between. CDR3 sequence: CASSIPRAANTGELFF. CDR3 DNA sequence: TGTGCCAGTAGTATCCCCAGGGCCGCGAACACCGGGGAGCTGTTTTTT. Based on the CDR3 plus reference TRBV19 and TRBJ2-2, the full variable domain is DGGITQSPKYLFRKEGQNVTLSCEQNLNHDAMYWYRQDPGQGLRLIYYSQIVNDFQKGDIAEGYSVSREKKESFPLTVTSAQKNPTAFYLCASSIPRAANTGELFFGEGSRLTVL.

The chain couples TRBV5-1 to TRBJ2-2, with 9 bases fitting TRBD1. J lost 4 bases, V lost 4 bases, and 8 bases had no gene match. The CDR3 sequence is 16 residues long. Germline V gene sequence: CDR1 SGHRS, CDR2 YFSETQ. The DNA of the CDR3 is TGCGCCAGCAGCGTCTCACAGGGGGCGGCCACCGGGGAGCTGTTTTTT. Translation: CASSVSQGAATGELFF.

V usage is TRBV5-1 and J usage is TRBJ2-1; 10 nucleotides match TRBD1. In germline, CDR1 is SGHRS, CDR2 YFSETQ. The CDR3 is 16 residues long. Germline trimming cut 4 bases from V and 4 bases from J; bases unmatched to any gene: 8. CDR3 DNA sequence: TGCGCCAGCAGCCCAGACGGGACAGGGGCTTACAATGAGCAGTTCTTC. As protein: CASSPDGTGAYNEQFF.

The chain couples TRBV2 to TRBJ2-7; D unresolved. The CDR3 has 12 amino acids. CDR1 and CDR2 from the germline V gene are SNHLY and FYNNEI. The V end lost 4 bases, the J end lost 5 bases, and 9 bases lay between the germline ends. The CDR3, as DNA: TGTGCCAGCAGTGGGGGTGGGAACGAGCAGTACTTC. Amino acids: CASSGGGNEQYF.

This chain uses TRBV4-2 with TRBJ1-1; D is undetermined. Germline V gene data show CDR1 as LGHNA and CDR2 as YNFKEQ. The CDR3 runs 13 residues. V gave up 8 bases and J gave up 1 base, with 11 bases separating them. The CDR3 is CASGWRANTEAFF. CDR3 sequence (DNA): TGTGCCAGCGGGTGGCGAGCGAACACTGAAGCTTTCTTT.

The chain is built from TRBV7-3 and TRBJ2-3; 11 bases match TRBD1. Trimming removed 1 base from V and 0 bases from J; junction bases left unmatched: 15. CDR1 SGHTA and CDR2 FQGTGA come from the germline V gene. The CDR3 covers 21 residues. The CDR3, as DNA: TGTGCCAGCAGCTTAAGCCGCCAGGTTTGGACAGGGGGCCAAAGCACAGATACGCAGTATTTT. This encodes CASSLSRQVWTGGQSTDTQYF.

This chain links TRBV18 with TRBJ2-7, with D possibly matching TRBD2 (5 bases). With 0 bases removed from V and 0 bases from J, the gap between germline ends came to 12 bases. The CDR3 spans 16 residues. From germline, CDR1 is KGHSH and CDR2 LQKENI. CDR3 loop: CASSPPSPGSSYEQYF. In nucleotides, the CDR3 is TGTGCCAGCTCACCACCATCACCGGGGAGCTCCTACGAGCAGTACTTC. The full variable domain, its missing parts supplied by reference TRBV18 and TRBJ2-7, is NAGVMQNPRHLVRRRGQEARLRCSPMKGHSHVYWYRQLPEEGLKFMVYLQKENIIDESGMPKERFSAEFPKEGPSILRIQQVVRGDSAAYFCASSPPSPGSSYEQYFGPGTRLTVT.